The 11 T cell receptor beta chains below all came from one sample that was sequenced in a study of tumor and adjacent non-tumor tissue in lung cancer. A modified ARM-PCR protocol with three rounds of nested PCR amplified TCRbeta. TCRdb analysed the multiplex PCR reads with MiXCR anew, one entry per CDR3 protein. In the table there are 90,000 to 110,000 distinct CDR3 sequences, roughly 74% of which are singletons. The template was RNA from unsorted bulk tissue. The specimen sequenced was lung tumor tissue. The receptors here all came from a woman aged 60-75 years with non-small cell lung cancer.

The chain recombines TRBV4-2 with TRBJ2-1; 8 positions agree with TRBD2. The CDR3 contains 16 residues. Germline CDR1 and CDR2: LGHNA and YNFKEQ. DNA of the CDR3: TGTGTCAACAGCCCAATTCAGCGGGGGTCATACAATGAGCAGTTCTTC. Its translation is CVNSPIQRGSYNEQFF.

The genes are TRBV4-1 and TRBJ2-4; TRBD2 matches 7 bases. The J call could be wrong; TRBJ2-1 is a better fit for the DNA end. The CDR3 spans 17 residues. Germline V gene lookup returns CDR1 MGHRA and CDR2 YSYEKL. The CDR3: CASSQGGLSDPKSIQFF. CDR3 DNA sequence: TGCGCCAGCAGCCAGGGGGGACTATCTGATCCCAAAAGCATTCAGTTCTTC.

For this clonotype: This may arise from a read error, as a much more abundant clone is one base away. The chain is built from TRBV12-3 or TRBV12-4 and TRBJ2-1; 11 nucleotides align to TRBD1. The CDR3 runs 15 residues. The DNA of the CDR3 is TGTGTCAGCAGTTTAACGGGACAGGGGGGCACTGAGCAGTTCTTC. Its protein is CVSSLTGQGGTEQFF.

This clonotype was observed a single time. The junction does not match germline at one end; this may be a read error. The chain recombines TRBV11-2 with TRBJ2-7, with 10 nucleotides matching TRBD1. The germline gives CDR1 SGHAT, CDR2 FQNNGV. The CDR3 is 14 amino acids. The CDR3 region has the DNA TGTGCCAGCAGCTATCGGGACAGGGGCTTCGAGCAATACTTC. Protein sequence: CASSYRDRGFEQYF. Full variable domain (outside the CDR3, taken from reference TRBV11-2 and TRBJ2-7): EAGVAQSPRYKIIEKRQSVAFWCNPISGHATLYWYQQILGQGPKLLIQFQNNGVVDDSQLPKDRFSAERLKGVDSTLKIQPAKLEDSAVYLCASSYRDRGFEQYFGPGTRLTVT.

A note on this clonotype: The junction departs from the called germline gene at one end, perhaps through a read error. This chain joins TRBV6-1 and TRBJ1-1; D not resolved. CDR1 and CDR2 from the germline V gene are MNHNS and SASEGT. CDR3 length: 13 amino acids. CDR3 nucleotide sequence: TGTGTCAGCCATACCGACTGGGGAACTGAAGCTTTCTTT. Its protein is CVSHTDWGTEAFF.

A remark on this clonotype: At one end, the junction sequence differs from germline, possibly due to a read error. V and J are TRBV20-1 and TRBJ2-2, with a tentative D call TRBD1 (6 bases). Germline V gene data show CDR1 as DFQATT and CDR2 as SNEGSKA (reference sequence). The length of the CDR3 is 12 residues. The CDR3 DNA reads TGCAGTGTTAATGGACAGACCGGGGAGCTGCCTTTT. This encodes CSVNGQTGELPF.

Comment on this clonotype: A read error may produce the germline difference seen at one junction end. The CDR3 DNA follows: TGTGCTAGCAGCCCTATTGATAGACTAGCAGGAGCCCCTGAGCAGTTGTTC. Amino acid sequence: CASSPIDRLAGAPEQLF. The rearrangement joins TRBV4-2 to TRBJ2-1; 7 positions match TRBD2. The germline V gene encodes CDR1 LGHNA and CDR2 YNFKEQ. CDR3 length equals 17 residues.

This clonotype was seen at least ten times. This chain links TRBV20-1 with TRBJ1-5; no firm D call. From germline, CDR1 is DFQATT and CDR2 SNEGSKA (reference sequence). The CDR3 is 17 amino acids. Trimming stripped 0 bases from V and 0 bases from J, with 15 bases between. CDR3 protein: CSARESRAGSSNQPQHF. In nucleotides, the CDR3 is TGCAGTGCTAGAGAATCTAGGGCAGGTTCTAGCAATCAGCCCCAGCATTTT.

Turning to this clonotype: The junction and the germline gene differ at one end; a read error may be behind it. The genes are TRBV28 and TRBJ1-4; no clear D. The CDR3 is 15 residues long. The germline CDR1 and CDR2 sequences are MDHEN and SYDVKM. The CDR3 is CASSLPGPTNEKLYF. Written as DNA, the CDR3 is TGTGCTAGCAGTTTACCTGGGCCAACTAATGAAAAACTGTATTTT.

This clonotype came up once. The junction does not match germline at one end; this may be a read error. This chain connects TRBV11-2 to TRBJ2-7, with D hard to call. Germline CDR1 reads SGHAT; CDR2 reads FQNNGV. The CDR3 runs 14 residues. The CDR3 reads CASSFDSFRDELYF. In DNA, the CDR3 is TGTGCCAGCAGCTTTGACTCTTTTAGAGACGAGCTGTACTTC.

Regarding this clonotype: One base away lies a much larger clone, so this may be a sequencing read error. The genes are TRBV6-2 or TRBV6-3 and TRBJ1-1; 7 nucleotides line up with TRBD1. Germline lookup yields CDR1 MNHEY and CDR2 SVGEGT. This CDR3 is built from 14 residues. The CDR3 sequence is CASSGQVRNTEALF. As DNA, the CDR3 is TGTGCCAGCAGTGGACAGGTCCGAAACACTGAAGCTTTATTT.